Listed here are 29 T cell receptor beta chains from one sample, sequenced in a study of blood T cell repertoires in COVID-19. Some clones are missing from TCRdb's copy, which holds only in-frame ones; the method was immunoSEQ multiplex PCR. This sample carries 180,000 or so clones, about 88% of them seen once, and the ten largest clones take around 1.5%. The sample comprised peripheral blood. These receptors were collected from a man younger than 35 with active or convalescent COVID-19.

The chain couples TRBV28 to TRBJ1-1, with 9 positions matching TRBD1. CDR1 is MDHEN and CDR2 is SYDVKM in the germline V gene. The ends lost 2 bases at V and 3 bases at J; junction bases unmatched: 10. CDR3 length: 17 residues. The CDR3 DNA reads TGTGCCAGCAGTTTAATGACCGGACAGGGGTTCGACACTGAAGCTTTCTTT. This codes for CASSLMTGQGFDTEAFF.

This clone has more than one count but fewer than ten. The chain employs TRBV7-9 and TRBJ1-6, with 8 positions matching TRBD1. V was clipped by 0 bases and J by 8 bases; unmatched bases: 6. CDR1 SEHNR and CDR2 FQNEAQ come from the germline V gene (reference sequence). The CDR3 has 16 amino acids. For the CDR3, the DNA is TGTGCCAGCAGCTTAGCCCAGGGGGCGCTTCATTCACCCCTCCACTTT. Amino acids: CASSLAQGALHSPLHF.

The CDR3 reads CASNPQGSYEQYF. For the CDR3, the DNA is TGTGCCAGCAATCCCCAGGGCTCCTACGAGCAGTACTTC. V usage is TRBV5-4 and J usage is TRBJ2-7; D perhaps matches TRBD1 (5 bases). This CDR3 contains 13 residues. Trimming removed 6 bases from V and 0 bases from J, with 10 bases in between. Germline loops: CDR1 SGHNT, CDR2 YYREEE (reference sequence).

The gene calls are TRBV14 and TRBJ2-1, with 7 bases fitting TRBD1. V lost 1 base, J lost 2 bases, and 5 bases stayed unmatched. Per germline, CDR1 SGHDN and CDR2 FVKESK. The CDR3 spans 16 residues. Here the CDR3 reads CASSQAGTVTYNEQFF. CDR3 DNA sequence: TGTGCCAGCAGCCAAGCTGGGACAGTAACCTACAATGAGCAGTTCTTC.

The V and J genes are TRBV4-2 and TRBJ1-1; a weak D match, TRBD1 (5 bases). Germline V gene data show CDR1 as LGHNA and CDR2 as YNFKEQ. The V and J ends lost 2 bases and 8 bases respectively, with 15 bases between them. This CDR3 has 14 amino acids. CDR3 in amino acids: CASSQQGVGPEAFF. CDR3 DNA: TGTGCCAGCAGCCAACAAGGGGTCGGACCCGAAGCTTTCTTT.

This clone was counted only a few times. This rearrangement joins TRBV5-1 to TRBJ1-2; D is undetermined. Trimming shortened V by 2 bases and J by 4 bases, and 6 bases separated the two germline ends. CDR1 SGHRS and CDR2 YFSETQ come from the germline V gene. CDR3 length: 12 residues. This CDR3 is CASSLGLYGYTF. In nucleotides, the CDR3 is TGCGCCAGCAGCTTAGGACTCTATGGCTACACCTTC.

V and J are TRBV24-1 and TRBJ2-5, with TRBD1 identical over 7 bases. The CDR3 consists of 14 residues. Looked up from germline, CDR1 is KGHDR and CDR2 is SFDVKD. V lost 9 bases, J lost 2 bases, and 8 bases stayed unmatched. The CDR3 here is CATGDGTAQETQYF. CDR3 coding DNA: TGTGCCACCGGGGACGGGACAGCTCAAGAGACCCAGTACTTC.

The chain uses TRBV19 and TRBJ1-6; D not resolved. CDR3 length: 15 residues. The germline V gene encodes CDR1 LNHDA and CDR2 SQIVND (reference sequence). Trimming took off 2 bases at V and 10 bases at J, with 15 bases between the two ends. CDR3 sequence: CASSIRGNIYSPLHF. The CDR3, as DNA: TGTGCCAGTAGTATACGGGGAAACATATACTCACCCCTCCACTTT.

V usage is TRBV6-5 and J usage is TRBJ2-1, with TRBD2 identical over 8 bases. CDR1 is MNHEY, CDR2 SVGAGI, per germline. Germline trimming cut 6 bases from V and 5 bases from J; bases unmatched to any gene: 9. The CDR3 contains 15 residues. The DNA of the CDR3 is TGTGCCAGCAGGCCGGGACTAGAAGGGAACAATGAGCAGTTCTTC. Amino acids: CASRPGLEGNNEQFF.

The CDR3 region has the DNA TGTGCCAGTACCTCCCCGGGAGTATGGCCCCAGCATTTT. Its translation is CASTSPGVWPQHF. The chain links TRBV19 to TRBJ1-5; D uncertain. The V gene's germline CDR1 is LNHDA and CDR2 SQIVND (reference sequence). The V end was cut by 7 bases, the J end by 9 bases, with 16 bases between. The CDR3 extends over 13 amino acids.

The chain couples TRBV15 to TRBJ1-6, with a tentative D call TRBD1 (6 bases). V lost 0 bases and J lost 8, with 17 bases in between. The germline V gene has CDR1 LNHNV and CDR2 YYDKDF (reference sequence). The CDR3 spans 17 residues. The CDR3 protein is CATSRDRAGVMDSPLHF. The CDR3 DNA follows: TGTGCCACCAGCAGAGATCGGGCAGGGGTAATGGATTCACCCCTCCACTTT.

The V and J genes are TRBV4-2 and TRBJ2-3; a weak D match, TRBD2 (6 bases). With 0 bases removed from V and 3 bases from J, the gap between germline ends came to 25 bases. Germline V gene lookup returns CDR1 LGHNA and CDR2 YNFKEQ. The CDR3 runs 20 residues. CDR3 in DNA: TGTGCCAGCAGCCAAGATATTGTCATGCGGTCTAGCGAATTAACAGATACGCAGTATTTT. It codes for CASSQDIVMRSSELTDTQYF.

CDR3 region: CASSTRLNYGYTF. Here the CDR3 DNA reads TGTGCCAGCAGTACCAGGCTGAACTATGGCTACACCTTC. The V and J genes are TRBV7-2 and TRBJ1-2; D call uncertain. With 6 bases removed from V and 2 bases from J, the gap between germline ends came to 10 bases. In germline, CDR1 is SGHTA, CDR2 FQGNSA. The CDR3 totals 13 residues.

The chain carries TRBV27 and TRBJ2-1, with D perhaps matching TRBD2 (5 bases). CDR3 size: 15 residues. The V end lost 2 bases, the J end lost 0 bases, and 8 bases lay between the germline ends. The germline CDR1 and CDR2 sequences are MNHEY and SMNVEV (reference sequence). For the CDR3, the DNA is TGTGCCAGCAGTTTAGGGAGTTCCTCCTACAATGAGCAGTTCTTC. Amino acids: CASSLGSSSYNEQFF.

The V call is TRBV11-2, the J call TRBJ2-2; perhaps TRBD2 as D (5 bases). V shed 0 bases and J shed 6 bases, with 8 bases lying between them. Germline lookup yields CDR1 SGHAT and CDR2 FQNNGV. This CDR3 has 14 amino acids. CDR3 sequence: CASSLERVAGELFF. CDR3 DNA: TGTGCCAGCAGCTTAGAGCGGGTAGCCGGGGAGCTGTTTTTT. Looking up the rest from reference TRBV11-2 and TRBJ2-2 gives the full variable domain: EAGVAQSPRYKIIEKRQSVAFWCNPISGHATLYWYQQILGQGPKLLIQFQNNGVVDDSQLPKDRFSAERLKGVDSTLKIQPAKLEDSAVYLCASSLERVAGELFFGEGSRLTVL.

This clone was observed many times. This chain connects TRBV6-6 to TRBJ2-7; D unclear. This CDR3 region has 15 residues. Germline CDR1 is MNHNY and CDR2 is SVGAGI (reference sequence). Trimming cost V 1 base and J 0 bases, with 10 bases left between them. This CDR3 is CASSYLLSSSYEQYF. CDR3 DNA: TGTGCCAGCAGTTACTTGCTCTCCAGCTCCTACGAGCAGTACTTC.

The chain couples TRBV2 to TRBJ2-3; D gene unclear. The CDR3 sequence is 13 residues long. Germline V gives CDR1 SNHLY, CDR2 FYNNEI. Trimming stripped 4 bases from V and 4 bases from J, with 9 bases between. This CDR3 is CASSGLVADTQYF. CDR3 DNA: TGTGCCAGCAGTGGGCTAGTTGCAGATACGCAGTATTTT. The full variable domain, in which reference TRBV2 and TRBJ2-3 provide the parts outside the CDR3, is EPEVTQTPSHQVTQMGQEVILRCVPISNHLYFYWYRQILGQKVEFLVSFYNNEISEKSEIFDDQFSVERPDGSNFTLKIRSTKLEDSAMYFCASSGLVADTQYFGPGTRLTVL.

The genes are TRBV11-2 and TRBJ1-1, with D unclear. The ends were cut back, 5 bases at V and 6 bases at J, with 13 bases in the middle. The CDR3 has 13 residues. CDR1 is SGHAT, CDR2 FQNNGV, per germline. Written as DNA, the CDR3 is TGTGCCAGCAGCCTAGCCGGAGCGGCTGAAGCTTTCTTT. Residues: CASSLAGAAEAFF.

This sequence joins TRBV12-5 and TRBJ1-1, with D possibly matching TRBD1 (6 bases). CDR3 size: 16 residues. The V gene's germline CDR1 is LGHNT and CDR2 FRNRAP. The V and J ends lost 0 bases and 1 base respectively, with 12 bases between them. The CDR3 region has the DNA TGTGCTAGTGGTTTGGTCCGACAGGATCAGAACACTGAAGCTTTCTTT. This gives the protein CASGLVRQDQNTEAFF.

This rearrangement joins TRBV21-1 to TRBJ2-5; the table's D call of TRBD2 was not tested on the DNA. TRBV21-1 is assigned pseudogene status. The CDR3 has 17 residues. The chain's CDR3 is CASSKRVGSVHQETQYF. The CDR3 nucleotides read TGTGCCAGCAGCAAAAGGGTCGGGAGCGTACACCAAGAGACCCAGTACTTC.

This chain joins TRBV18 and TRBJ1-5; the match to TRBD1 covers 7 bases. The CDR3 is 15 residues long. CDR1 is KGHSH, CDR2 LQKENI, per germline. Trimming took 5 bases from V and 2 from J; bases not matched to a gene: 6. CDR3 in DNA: TGTGCCAGCTCAGCCACAGGGGCGGGCAATCAGCCCCAGCATTTT. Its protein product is CASSATGAGNQPQHF.

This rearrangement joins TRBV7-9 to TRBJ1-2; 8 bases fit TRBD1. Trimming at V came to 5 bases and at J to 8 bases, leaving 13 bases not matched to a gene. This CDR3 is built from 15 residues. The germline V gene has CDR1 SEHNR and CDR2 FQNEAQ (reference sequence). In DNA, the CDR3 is TGTGCCAGCAGCAACGGACAGGGCAAGATTCAGGGCTACACCTTC. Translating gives CASSNGQGKIQGYTF.

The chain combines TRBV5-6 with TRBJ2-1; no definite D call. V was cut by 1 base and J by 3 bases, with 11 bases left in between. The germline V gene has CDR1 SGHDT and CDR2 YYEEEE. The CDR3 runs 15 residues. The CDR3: CASSLWRNIYNEQFF. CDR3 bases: TGTGCCAGCAGCTTGTGGCGGAACATCTACAATGAGCAGTTCTTC.

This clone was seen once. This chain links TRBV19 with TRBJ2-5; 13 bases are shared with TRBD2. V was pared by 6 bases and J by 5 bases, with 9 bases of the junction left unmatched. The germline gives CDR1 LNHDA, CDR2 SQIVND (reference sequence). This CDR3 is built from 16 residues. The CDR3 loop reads CASSRLAGGLGETQYF. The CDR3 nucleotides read TGTGCCAGTAGCAGACTAGCGGGGGGCCTAGGGGAGACCCAGTACTTC. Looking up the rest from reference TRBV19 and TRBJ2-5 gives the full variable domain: DGGITQSPKYLFRKEGQNVTLSCEQNLNHDAMYWYRQDPGQGLRLIYYSQIVNDFQKGDIAEGYSVSREKKESFPLTVTSAQKNPTAFYLCASSRLAGGLGETQYFGPGTRLLVL.

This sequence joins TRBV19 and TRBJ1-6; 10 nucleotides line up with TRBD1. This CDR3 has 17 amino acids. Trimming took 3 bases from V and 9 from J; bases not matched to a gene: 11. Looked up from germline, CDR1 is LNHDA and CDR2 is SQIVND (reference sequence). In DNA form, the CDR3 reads TGTGCCAGTAGTATGCCCTCGGGACAGGGGACCCGTTCACCCCTCCACTTT. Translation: CASSMPSGQGTRSPLHF.

The CDR3 DNA is TGCGCCAGCAGCCAAGTCGTGGGGCAGGCTAATTCACCCCTCCACTTT. Protein: CASSQVVGQANSPLHF. The chain combines TRBV4-1 with TRBJ1-6; tentatively, D is TRBD1 (5 bases). In germline, CDR1 is MGHRA, CDR2 YSYEKL. The CDR3 length is 16 residues. V lost 1 base to trimming and J lost 6 bases, with 13 bases between them.

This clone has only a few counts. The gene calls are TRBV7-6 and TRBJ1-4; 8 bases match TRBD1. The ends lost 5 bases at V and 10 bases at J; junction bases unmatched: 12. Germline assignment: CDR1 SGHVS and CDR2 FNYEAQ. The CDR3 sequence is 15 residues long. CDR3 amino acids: CASSAPGTGGGKLFF. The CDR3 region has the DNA TGTGCCAGCAGCGCCCCCGGGACAGGTGGGGGAAAACTGTTTTTT.

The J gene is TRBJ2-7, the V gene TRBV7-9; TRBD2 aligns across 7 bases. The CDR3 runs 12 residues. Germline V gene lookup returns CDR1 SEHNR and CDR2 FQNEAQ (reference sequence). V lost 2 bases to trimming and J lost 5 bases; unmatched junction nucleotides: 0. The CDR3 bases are TGTGCCAGCAGCTTAACTAGCGACGAGCAGTACTTC. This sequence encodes CASSLTSDEQYF.

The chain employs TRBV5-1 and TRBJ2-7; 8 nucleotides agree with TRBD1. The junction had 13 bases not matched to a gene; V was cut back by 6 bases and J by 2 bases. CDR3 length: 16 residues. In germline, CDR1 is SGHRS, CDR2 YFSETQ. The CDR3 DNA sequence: TGCGCCAGCACTCACGTCAGGACAGGGATGACCTACGAGCAGTACTTC. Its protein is CASTHVRTGMTYEQYF. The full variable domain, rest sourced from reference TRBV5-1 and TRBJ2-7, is KAGVTQTPRYLIKTRGQQVTLSCSPISGHRSVSWYQQTPGQGLQFLFEYFSETQRNKGNFPGRFSGRQFSNSRSEMNVSTLELGDSALYLCASTHVRTGMTYEQYFGPGTRLTVT.